This TCR beta chain was recorded in a study of T-cell memory formation after mild COVID-19. TCRdb redid the calling of the 5' RACE reads with MiXCR, one entry per CDR3 protein. In the table there are roughly 600,000 distinct CDR3 sequences, roughly 17% of which are singletons. CDR1 is KGHSH and CDR2 is LQKENI in the germline V gene. V lost 2 bases, J lost 3 bases, and 7 bases stayed unmatched. The CDR3 sequence is 16 residues long. This clonotype was observed at least ten times. The V gene is TRBV18, the J gene TRBJ2-3; 8 nucleotides match TRBD2. The sample was PBMCs or a T cell subset sorted from them (not recorded which). This sequence originates from an adult woman who had mild COVID-19 (a few samples of this study predate the infection). Cell type and time point are not known. The CDR3 is CASSPTKRERTDTQYF. CDR3 DNA: TGTGCCAGCTCACCAACGAAGCGGGAGAGGACAGATACGCAGTATTTT.